Listed below are T cell receptor beta chains from one sample, sequenced in a study of blood T cell repertoires in COVID-19. Produced via immunoSEQ multiplex PCR; TCRdb's table is partial and in-frame only. Of about 210,000 clones in the sample, roughly nine tenths were seen once. The specimen sequenced was peripheral blood. The receptors stem from a man aged 40-49 years with acute or convalescent COVID-19. CDR3s include the opening cysteine and the closing phenylalanine or tryptophan. Fields, in order: clone size, J gene, V gene, D gene, CDR3 protein, CDR3 DNA. D genes are given only for firm matches. Rows give clone size only sometimes, using once, few, many, or a class for an expanded clone.

NA,TRBJ2-7,TRBV9,TRBD1,CASSVSAGTGVYEQYF,TGTGCCAGCAGCGTTTCCGCCGGGACAGGGGTGTACGAGCAGTACTTC
NA,TRBJ2-1,TRBV30,TRBD1,CAWSGRTGGNEQFF,TGTGCCTGGAGTGGGAGAACAGGGGGGAATGAGCAGTTCTTC
NA,TRBJ2-3,TRBV5-1,TRBD2,CASSLRLAGGPDTQYF,TGCGCCAGCAGCCTTAGACTAGCGGGAGGGCCAGATACGCAGTATTTT
NA,TRBJ2-2,TRBV28,NA,CASSLTSVGNTGELFF,TGTGCCAGCAGTTTGACTAGTGTAGGGAACACCGGGGAGCTGTTTTTT
NA,TRBJ2-7,TRBV5-5,TRBD1,CASSDTGTGGAYYEQYF,TGTGCCAGCAGCGATACCGGGACAGGGGGCGCTTATTACGAGCAGTACTTC
NA,TRBJ2-7,TRBV7-9,NA,CASSMGPNYEQYF,TGTGCCAGCAGCATGGGGCCAAACTACGAGCAGTACTTC
NA,TRBJ2-4,TRBV7-3,TRBD2,CASSPGGSSSAKNIQYF,TGTGCCAGCAGCCCGGGAGGATCGTCTTCAGCCAAAAACATTCAGTACTTC
NA,TRBJ2-1,TRBV28,NA,CASSWGGTAYNEQFF,TGTGCCAGCAGTTGGGGCGGGACAGCTTACAATGAGCAGTTCTTC
NA,TRBJ2-7,TRBV11-2,NA,CASSLGGAAYEQYF,TGTGCCAGCAGCTTAGGTGGGGCAGCCTACGAGCAGTACTTC
NA,TRBJ2-4,TRBV11-2,TRBD2,CASSLDGLAGNIQYF,TGTGCCAGCAGCTTAGATGGACTAGCGGGAAACATTCAGTACTTC
NA,TRBJ2-5,TRBV9,NA,CASSVVGTGFGETQYF,TGTGCCAGCAGCGTAGTAGGAACAGGGTTTGGAGAGACCCAGTACTTC
once,TRBJ1-6,TRBV6-5,NA,CASSYQGGSPLHF,TGTGCCAGCAGTTATCAGGGCGGCTCACCCCTCCACTTT
NA,TRBJ1-5,TRBV18,NA,CASSPGGLSNQPQHF,TGTGCCAGCTCGCCTGGGGGACTAAGCAATCAGCCCCAGCATTTT
once,TRBJ1-6,TRBV3-1/TRBV3-2,TRBD1,CASSPGQYNSPLHF,TGTGCCAGCTCACCGGGACAGTATAATTCACCCCTCCACTTT
few,TRBJ2-1,TRBV19,TRBD1,CASSIGDRVLGEQFF,TGTGCCAGTAGTATCGGGGACAGGGTTCTCGGTGAGCAGTTCTTC
NA,TRBJ2-5,TRBV10-3,TRBD1,CAISPGTGFETQYF,TGTGCCATCAGCCCCGGGACAGGGTTCGAGACCCAGTACTTC
NA,TRBJ2-5,TRBV2,TRBD1,CARGQGNVGAQYF,TGTGCCAGGGGACAGGGAAATGTGGGAGCCCAGTACTTC
NA,TRBJ2-1,TRBV18,TRBD2,CASSPRGSGGRGPNNEQFF,TGTGCCAGCTCACCACGTGGTTCGGGCGGGAGGGGCCCCAACAATGAGCAGTTCTTC
NA,TRBJ2-1,TRBV11-3,NA,CASSPGDRWSNEQFF,TGTGCCAGCAGCCCAGGGGATAGGTGGAGCAATGAGCAGTTCTTC
NA,TRBJ1-1,TRBV5-1,TRBD1,CASSLEDRLDTEAFF,TGCGCCAGCAGCTTGGAGGACAGGCTGGACACTGAAGCTTTCTTT
NA,TRBJ2-3,TRBV28,TRBD1,CASSRDRGQVTDTQYF,TGTGCCAGCAGTCGAGACAGGGGGCAGGTCACAGATACGCAGTATTTT
NA,TRBJ1-6,TRBV28,NA,CASGSGNSPLHF,TGTGCCAGCGGGAGTGGGAATTCACCCCTCCACTTT
NA,TRBJ2-7,TRBV9,TRBD2,CASSARTSGTYEQYF,TGTGCCAGCAGCGCCAGGACTAGCGGGACATACGAGCAGTACTTC
NA,TRBJ2-7,TRBV27,TRBD1,CASSWTGAYEQYF,TGTGCCAGCAGTTGGACAGGGGCCTACGAGCAGTACTTC
NA,TRBJ2-7,TRBV23-1,TRBD1,CASSHSPAWDRVYEQYF,TGCGCCAGCAGTCACTCCCCGGCGTGGGACAGGGTCTACGAGCAGTACTTC
NA,TRBJ1-1,TRBV20-1,NA,CSASTGMNTEAFF,TGCAGCGCCAGTACAGGGATGAACACTGAAGCTTTCTTT
NA,TRBJ1-3,TRBV6-5,TRBD1,CASRPTGFLGNTIYF,TGTGCCAGCCGACCGACAGGGTTCCTTGGAAACACCATATATTTT
NA,TRBJ1-4,TRBV15,NA,CATSRTRTNEKLFF,TGTGCCACCAGCAGGACAAGGACTAATGAAAAACTGTTTTTT
NA,TRBJ1-3,TRBV6-5,NA,CASRDSRSGNTIYF,TGTGCCAGCAGGGACAGTAGGTCTGGAAACACCATATATTTT
few,TRBJ1-2,TRBV4-1,NA,CASSQGDGSGFYGYTF,TGCGCCAGCAGCCAAGGGGATGGATCAGGGTTCTATGGCTACACCTTC
few,TRBJ1-2,TRBV5-1,TRBD1,CASSLATGGIKWDGYTF,TGCGCCAGCAGCTTGGCGACAGGGGGCATTAAGTGGGATGGCTACACCTTC
NA,TRBJ2-1,TRBV5-1,NA,CASSFGMRDNEQFF,TGCGCCAGCAGCTTCGGGATGCGCGACAATGAGCAGTTCTTC
once,TRBJ2-1,TRBV6-2/TRBV6-3,TRBD2,CASSYTLAGGAYNEQFF,TGTGCCAGCAGTTACACATTAGCGGGAGGCGCCTACAATGAGCAGTTCTTC
NA,TRBJ2-7,TRBV11-2,TRBD2,CASSLGTSGDNYEQYF,TGTGCCAGCAGCTTAGGGACTAGCGGGGATAACTACGAGCAGTACTTC
NA,TRBJ2-1,TRBV19,TRBD2,CASSRLAGGPSEQFF,TGTGCCAGTAGTAGACTAGCGGGAGGGCCGTCTGAGCAGTTCTTC
NA,TRBJ2-7,TRBV5-6,NA,CASSLGWDRRGGEQYF,TGTGCCAGCAGCTTGGGGTGGGACCGGCGGGGTGGTGAGCAGTACTTC
NA,TRBJ2-5,TRBV18,NA,CASSPLRRLAEQETQYF,TGTGCCAGCTCACCACTTCGACGGCTAGCTGAACAAGAGACCCAGTACTTC